These 21 T cell receptor beta chains were all obtained from the same sample, sequenced in a study of monozygotic twins with inflammatory bowel disease (dated by TCRdb to between 2019 and 2020). Libraries were made using 5' RACE. Sequencing instrument: Illumina HiSeq 2500. Following reprocessing of the reads by TCRdb, the data hold one row per CDR3 protein sequence and no DNA is available. The data table for this sample lists approximately 140,000 distinct CDR3 sequences. The top ten clonotypes cover less than 3% of the sample. Sequencing was performed on blood. The origin of the receptors is a human donor with ulcerative colitis or Crohn's disease, or a healthy co-twin of an affected twin (not recorded which).

V usage is TRBV20-1 and J usage is TRBJ2-1; TCRdb's assignment of TRBD2 cannot be checked, as there is no DNA. Per germline, CDR1 DFQATT and CDR2 SNEGSKA (reference sequence). This CDR3 has 14 residues. The CDR3 here is CSASPGLHYNEQFF.

The rearrangement links TRBV20-1 to TRBJ2-3; TCRdb's assignment of TRBD1 cannot be checked, as there is no DNA. The CDR3 is 15 amino acids. Germline-derived CDR1 and CDR2 are DFQATT and SNEGSKA (reference sequence). CDR3 sequence reads: CSASYGQGGTDTQYF.

This rearrangement joins TRBV7-2 to TRBJ2-7; no DNA is available, so the TRBD1 call from TCRdb remains unchecked. CDR3 length: 15 residues. CDR1 is SGHTA and CDR2 is FQGNSA in the germline V gene. This CDR3 reads CASSLDPGRSYEQYF.

V and J are TRBV7-9 and TRBJ2-4. Germline V gene data show CDR1 as SEHNR and CDR2 as FQNEAQ (reference sequence). The CDR3 consists of 13 residues. The CDR3 loop reads CASSLGEENIQYF.

The J gene is TRBJ1-6, the V gene TRBV5-1; TCRdb selects TRBD1, and the lack of DNA leaves this call unchecked. This CDR3 contains 18 residues. Germline CDR1 and CDR2: SGHRS and YFSETQ. CDR3 region: CASSLRGPNWVNNSPLHF.

The gene calls are TRBV20-1 and TRBJ1-1. CDR3 length equals 12 residues. The germline gives CDR1 DFQATT, CDR2 SNEGSKA (reference sequence). This CDR3 is CSAIGEGTEAFF.

The chain is built from TRBV7-2 and TRBJ2-7; the TRBD2 assignment by TCRdb is unverifiable without DNA. The germline V gene has CDR1 SGHTA and CDR2 FQGNSA. This CDR3 region has 17 residues. The CDR3 loop reads CASSPTLAGGRYGEQYF.

CDR3 region: CASSRDPGNTIYF. This chain uses TRBV5-1 with TRBJ1-3; no DNA is available, so the TRBD1 call from TCRdb remains unchecked. Germline CDR1 SGHRS, CDR2 YFSETQ. This CDR3 is built from 13 residues.

V gene TRBV28 combines with J gene TRBJ2-5; absent DNA, TCRdb's TRBD2 call cannot be checked. This CDR3 is 16 amino acids long. The germline V gene has CDR1 MDHEN and CDR2 SYDVKM. The CDR3 reads CASSQAGTRGWKTQYF.

V and J are TRBV28 and TRBJ2-3; TCRdb's D call of TRBD1 is untestable without DNA. CDR3 size: 13 residues. Germline CDR1 reads MDHEN; CDR2 reads SYDVKM. CDR3 in amino acids: CASGRDLTDTQYF.

V is TRBV5-1 and J is TRBJ2-7. The germline CDR1 and CDR2 sequences are SGHRS and YFSETQ. The CDR3 extends over 16 amino acids. The CDR3 protein is CASSLAPDRISYEQYF.

The chain links TRBV4-1 to TRBJ2-2; TCRdb lists TRBD2, though no DNA is available to test this call. Germline V lookup: CDR1 MGHRA, CDR2 YSYEKL. This CDR3 contains 14 residues. This chain's CDR3 is CASSQSGATGELFF.

The chain is built from TRBV19 and TRBJ2-3; TCRdb selects TRBD1, and the lack of DNA leaves this call unchecked. Per the germline V gene, CDR1 is LNHDA and CDR2 is SQIVND (reference sequence). The CDR3 is 15 amino acids. The CDR3 spells CATLRRTDITDTQYF.

The genes are TRBV6-2 or TRBV6-3 and TRBJ2-5; lacking DNA, the TRBD2 call made by TCRdb goes unchecked. Germline V CDR1 and CDR2: MNHEY, SVGEGT. The CDR3 has 14 residues. This CDR3 reads CASSYGGGQGTQYF.

This chain joins TRBV20-1 and TRBJ2-3; TCRdb indicates TRBD1, and absent DNA this call remains unverified. The germline V gene encodes CDR1 DFQATT and CDR2 SNEGSKA (reference sequence). There are 13 residues in the CDR3. CDR3: CSALDRVKDTQYF.

This CDR3 reads CASSPGPGLAEPGELFF. The chain joins TRBV5-1 to TRBJ2-2; the TCRdb call, TRBD2, lacks DNA for checking. This CDR3 contains 17 residues. Germline V gene sequence: CDR1 SGHRS, CDR2 YFSETQ.

The genes are TRBV5-1 and TRBJ2-6. CDR1 is SGHRS and CDR2 is YFSETQ in the germline V gene. CDR3 size: 17 residues. The CDR3: CASSLEVLSSGAYVLTF.

The gene calls are TRBV20-1 and TRBJ1-5; TCRdb's assignment of TRBD1 cannot be checked, as there is no DNA. The CDR3 consists of 15 residues. The germline CDR1 and CDR2 sequences are DFQATT and SNEGSKA (reference sequence). The CDR3 region is CSARAQGAWDQPQHF.

The gene calls are TRBV7-2 and TRBJ2-7. Looked up from germline, CDR1 is SGHTA and CDR2 is FQGNSA. CDR3 length: 14 amino acids. The CDR3 loop reads CASSLGGTPYEQYF.

The chain uses TRBV5-1 and TRBJ2-7; TCRdb returns TRBD2, unconfirmable since there is no DNA. Looked up from germline, CDR1 is SGHRS and CDR2 is YFSETQ. The CDR3 runs 15 residues. CDR3 residues: CASSLETSGSYEQYF.

The chain recombines TRBV3-1 with TRBJ1-2. CDR1 LGHDT and CDR2 YNNKEL come from the germline V gene (reference sequence). The CDR3 consists of 13 residues. CDR3 loop: CASSHVDRYGYTF.